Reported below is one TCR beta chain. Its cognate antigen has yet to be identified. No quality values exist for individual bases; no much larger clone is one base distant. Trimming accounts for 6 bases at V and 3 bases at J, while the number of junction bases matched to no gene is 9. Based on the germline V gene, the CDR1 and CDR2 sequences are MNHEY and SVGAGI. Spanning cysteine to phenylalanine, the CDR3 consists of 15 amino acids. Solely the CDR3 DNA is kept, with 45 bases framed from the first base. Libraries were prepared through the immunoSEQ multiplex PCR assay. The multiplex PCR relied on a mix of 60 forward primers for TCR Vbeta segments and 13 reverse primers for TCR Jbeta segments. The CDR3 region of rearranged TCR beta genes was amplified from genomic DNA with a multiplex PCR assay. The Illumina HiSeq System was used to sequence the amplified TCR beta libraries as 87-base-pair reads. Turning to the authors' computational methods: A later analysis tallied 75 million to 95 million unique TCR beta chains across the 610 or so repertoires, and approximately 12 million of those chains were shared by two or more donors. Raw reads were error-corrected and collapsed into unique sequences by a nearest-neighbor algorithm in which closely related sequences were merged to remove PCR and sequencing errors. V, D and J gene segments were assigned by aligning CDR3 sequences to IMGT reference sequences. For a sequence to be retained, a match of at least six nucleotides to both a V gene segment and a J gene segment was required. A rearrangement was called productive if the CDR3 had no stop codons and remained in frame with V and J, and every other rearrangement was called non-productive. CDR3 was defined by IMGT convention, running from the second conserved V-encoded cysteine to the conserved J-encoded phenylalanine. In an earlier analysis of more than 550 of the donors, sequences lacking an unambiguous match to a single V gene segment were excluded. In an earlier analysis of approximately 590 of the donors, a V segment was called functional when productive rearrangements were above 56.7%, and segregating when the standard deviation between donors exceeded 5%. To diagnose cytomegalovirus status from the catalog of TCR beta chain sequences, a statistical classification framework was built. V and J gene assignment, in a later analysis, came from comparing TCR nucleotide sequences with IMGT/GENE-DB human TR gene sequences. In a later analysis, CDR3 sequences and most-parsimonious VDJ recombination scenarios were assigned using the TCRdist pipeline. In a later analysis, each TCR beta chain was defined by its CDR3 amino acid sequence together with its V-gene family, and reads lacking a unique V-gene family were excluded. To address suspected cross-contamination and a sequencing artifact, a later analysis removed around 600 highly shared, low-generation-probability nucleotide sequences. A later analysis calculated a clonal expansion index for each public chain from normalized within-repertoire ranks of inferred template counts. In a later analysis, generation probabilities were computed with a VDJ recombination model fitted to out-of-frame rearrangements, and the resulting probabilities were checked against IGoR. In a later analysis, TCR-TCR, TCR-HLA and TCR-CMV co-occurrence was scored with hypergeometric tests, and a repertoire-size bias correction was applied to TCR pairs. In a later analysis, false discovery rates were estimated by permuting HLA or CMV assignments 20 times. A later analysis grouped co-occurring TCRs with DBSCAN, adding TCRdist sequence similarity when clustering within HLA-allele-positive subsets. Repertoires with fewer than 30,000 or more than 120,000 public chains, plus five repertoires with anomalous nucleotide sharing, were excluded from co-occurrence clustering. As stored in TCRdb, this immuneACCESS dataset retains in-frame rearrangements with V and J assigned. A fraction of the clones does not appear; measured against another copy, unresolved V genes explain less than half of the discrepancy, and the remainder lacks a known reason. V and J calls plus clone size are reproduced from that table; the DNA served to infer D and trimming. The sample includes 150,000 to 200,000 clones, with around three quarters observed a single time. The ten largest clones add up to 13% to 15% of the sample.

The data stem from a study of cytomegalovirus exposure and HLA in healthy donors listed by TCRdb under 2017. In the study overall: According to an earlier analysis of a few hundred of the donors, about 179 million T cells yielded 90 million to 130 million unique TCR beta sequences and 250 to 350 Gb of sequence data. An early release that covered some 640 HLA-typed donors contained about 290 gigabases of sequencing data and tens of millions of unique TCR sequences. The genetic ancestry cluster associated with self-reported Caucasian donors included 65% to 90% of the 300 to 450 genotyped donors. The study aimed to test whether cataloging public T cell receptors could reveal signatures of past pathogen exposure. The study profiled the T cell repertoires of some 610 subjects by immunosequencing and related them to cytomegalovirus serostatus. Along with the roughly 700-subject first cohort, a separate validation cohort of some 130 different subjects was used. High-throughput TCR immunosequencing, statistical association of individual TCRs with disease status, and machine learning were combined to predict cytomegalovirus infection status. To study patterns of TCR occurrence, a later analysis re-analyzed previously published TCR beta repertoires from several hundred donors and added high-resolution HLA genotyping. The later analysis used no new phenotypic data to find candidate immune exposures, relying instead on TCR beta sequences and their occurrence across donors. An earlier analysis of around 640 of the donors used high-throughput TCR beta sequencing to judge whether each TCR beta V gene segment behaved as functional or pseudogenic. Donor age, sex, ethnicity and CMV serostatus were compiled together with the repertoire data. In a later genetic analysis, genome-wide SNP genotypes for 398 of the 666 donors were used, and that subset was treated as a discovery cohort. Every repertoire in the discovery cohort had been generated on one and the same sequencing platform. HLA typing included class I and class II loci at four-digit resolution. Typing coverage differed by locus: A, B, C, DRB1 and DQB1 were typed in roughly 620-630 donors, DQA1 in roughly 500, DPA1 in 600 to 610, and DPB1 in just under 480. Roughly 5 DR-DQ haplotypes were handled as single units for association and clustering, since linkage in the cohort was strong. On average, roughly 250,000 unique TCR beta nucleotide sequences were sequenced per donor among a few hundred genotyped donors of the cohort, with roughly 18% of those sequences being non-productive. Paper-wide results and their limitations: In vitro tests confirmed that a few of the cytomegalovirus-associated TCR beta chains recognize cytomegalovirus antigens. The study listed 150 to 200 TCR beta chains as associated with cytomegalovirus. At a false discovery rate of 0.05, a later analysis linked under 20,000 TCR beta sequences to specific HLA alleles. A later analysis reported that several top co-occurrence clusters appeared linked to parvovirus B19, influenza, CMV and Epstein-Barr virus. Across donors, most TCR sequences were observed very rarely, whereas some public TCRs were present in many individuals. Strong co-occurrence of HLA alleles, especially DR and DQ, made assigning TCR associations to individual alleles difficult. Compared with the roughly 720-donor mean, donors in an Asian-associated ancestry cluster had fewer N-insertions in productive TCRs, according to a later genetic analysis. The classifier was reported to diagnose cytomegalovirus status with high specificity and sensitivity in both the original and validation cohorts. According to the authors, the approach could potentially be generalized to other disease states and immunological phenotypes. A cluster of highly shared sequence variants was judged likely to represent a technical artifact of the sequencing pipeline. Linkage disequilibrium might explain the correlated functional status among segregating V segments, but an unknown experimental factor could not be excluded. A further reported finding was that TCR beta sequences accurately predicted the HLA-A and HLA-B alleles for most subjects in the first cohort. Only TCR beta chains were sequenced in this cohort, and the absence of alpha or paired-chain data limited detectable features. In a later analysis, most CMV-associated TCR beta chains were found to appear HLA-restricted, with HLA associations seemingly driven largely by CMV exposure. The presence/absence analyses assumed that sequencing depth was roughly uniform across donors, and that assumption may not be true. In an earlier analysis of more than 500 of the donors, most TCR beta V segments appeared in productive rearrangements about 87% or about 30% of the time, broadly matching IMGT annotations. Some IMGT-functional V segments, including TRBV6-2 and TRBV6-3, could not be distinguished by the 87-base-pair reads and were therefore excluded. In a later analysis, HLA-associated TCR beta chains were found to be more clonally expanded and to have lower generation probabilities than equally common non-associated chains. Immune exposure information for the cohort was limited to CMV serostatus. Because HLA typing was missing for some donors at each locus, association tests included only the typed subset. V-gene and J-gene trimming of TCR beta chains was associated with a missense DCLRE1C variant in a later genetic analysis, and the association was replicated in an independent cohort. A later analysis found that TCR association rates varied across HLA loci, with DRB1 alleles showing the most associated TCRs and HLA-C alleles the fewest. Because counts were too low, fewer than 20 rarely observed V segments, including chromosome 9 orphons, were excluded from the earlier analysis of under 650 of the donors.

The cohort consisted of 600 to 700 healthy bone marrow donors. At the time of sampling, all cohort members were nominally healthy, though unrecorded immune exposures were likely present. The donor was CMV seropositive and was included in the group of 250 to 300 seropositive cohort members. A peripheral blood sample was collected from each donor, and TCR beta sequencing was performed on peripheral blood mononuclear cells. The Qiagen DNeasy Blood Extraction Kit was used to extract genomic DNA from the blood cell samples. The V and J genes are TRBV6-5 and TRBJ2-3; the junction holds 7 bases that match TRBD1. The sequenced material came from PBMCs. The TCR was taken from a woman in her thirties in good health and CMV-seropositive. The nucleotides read TGTGCCAGCAGCTTACAGGGGTATTGGACAGATACGCAGTATTTT. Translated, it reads CASSLQGYWTDTQYF.